The sequence of this TCR beta chain was determined in a study of tumor and adjacent non-tumor tissue in lung cancer. Study as a whole: Millions of productive TCRbeta reads were obtained per sample on average.

This clonotype was counted a few times. The library came from three nested PCR rounds adapted from ARM-PCR protocols. TCRdb re-derived calls from the multiplex PCR reads in MiXCR, one entry per CDR3 protein. The top ten clones hold roughly 18% of a sample with roughly 93,000 distinct CDR3 sequences, roughly 70% of them seen once. No cell sorting was done before RNA was extracted from the tissue. The CDR3 consists of 11 residues. Germline V lookup: CDR1 SGHAT, CDR2 FQNNGV. Trimming pared 6 bases from V and 12 bases from J, leaving 12 bases between. This clonotype originated in a man in his sixties with non-small cell lung cancer. The V call is TRBV11-2, the J call TRBJ2-1; D remains unclear. The source material was lung tumor tissue. The CDR3 DNA reads TGTGCCAGCAGATTCGGACCGGTGCAGTTCTTC. Its translation is CASRFGPVQFF.